The entry below gives a single T cell receptor beta chain sequence along with its context. Its target antigen remains unknown. Nothing much larger sits one base from this clone, and base qualities are not available. What the treatment or condition label conveys for this sample: in vitro stimulation with specific CMV peptide epitopes to enrich CMV-specific T cells. The sample comes from a study of T cell repertoires in cytomegalovirus infection (dated by TCRdb to the late 2010s). Broadly, across the study: Alongside well-studied HLA-B-restricted epitopes, the peptide stimulations were aimed at recently identified HLA-C-restricted CMV epitopes, whose presentation resists viral immunomodulation. Donor HLA type was relevant to the analysis, as public TCR beta signatures indicated carriage of CMV infection together with the matching HLA type. The investigation overall reported the following: In both this cohort and an independent cohort of some 370 donors, the cumulative frequency of public TCR beta family members distinguished carriers of CMV infection plus the relevant HLA type. The ex vivo response was dominated by HLA-C-restricted CMV-specific TCR beta clonotypes, and the single most frequent clonotype in two of eight donors was supplied by these HLA-C-restricted clonotypes.

Sequencing relied on an Illumina HiSeq 1500. TCRdb applied fastp at Q25 and MiXCR to the public reads, then kept only in-frame beta chains. Rows matching on CDR3 protein sequence are summarized as one entry with the most common DNA and genes. The sample data list 680,000 or so distinct CDR3 sequences, and 30% to 40% of these were observed just once. The top ten constitute roughly 18% of the sample. Cut back by 3 bases and 1 base, the V and J ends lie 6 bases apart. The CDR1 and CDR2 encoded by the germline V gene are KGHSH and LQKENI. From the cysteine up to the phenylalanine, the CDR3 has a length of 13 residues. This entry keeps only the CDR3 DNA: 39 bases, framed from base 1.

Here the chain combines TRBV18 and TRBJ2-5; the D gene is not confidently resolved. This sequence was found in a human donor in good health (CMV status not recorded). Some clones in this sample may be carry-over from other donors' samples. Source: cultured PBMCs, taken from culture after CMV antigen stimulation. The nucleotide sequence reads TGTGCCAGCTCACCCCCCTTCCAAGAGACCCAGTACTTC. This translates into CASSPPFQETQYF.